This T cell receptor beta chain was identified in a study of cytomegalovirus exposure and HLA in healthy donors. Study-wide results and limits: The majority of TCR sequences were rare, yet some public TCRs appeared in many donors.

The CDR3 is 16 amino acids. Germline-derived CDR1 and CDR2 are SGHAT and FQNNGV. Sequencing used immunoSEQ multiplex PCR; TCRdb keeps in-frame clones, though not all of them. This table has 150,000 to 200,000 clones, roughly 89% appearing once. This clone was counted between two and nine times. Its antigen is not known. The junction shows a germline mismatch at one end, possibly a read error. The rearrangement joins TRBV11-2 to TRBJ1-6; 8 bases are shared with TRBD1. This receptor was taken from a woman aged 25 to 39 in good health and CMV-seronegative. The sample comprised PBMCs. As DNA, the CDR3 is TGTGCCAGCAGCTTAGGCTCCCGGGACAGGTCTTCATCCCTCCACTTT. It translates to CASSLGSRDRSSSLHF.